These 27 T cell receptor beta chains were all obtained from the same sample, sequenced in a study of blood T cell repertoires in COVID-19 (dated by TCRdb to 2020 to 2021). Library preparation used the immunoSEQ multiplex PCR assay. TCRdb retrieved this table from immuneACCESS and kept in-frame rearrangements only. Not all clones are present; in checked studies, unresolved V genes account for under half, and no reason is known for the remainder. The sample table lists roughly 440,000 clones, 70% to 90% of them with a count of one. Over 9.5% of the sample comes from the top ten. Sequenced input: peripheral blood. Every receptor here comes from a woman in her forties or fifties with COVID-19, enrolled during active disease.

This clone was recorded only once. CDR3 bases: TGCGCCAGCAGCCGGGACATTCTTGACGAGCAGTACTTC. Translating it yields CASSRDILDEQYF. V is TRBV5-1 and J is TRBJ2-7; D is possibly TRBD1 (6 bases). Trimming cost V 4 bases and J 5 bases, with 13 bases left between them. Germline V gives CDR1 SGHRS, CDR2 YFSETQ. The CDR3 loop spans 13 amino acids.

The table lists this clone with a count of one. The rearrangement joins TRBV6-4 to TRBJ2-2; 7 nucleotides line up with TRBD2. CDR1 and CDR2 (germline): MRHNA, SNTAGT. Trimming at V came to 0 bases and at J to 3 bases, leaving 1 base not matched to a gene. There are 15 residues in the CDR3. CDR3 nucleotide sequence: TGTGCCAGCAGTGACTCGGCGGGAGACACCGGGGAGCTGTTTTTT. This encodes CASSDSAGDTGELFF.

The chain is built from TRBV4-2 and TRBJ2-7, with 9 nucleotides matching TRBD2. V lost 4 bases, J lost 6 bases, and 13 bases stayed unmatched. CDR3 length: 16 residues. The germline V gene has CDR1 LGHNA and CDR2 YNFKEQ. CDR3 DNA sequence: TGTGCCAGCAGCCCGGAGGTAGCGGGGGCTCAGAGCGAGCAGTACTTC. As protein: CASSPEVAGAQSEQYF.

The V gene is TRBV28, the J gene TRBJ2-5, with TRBD1 matching 9 bases. Germline assignment: CDR1 MDHEN and CDR2 SYDVKM. The CDR3 spans 12 residues. The ends lost 6 bases at V and 5 bases at J; junction bases unmatched: 1. CDR3 loop: CASRTGGETQYF. CDR3 in DNA: TGTGCCAGCAGGACAGGGGGGGAGACCCAGTACTTC.

J is TRBJ2-1 and V is TRBV29-1; weak D call: TRBD2 (5 bases). This CDR3 region has 16 residues. Germline CDR1 SQVTM, CDR2 ANQGSEA. Deletions cut 3 bases from V and 9 bases from J, with 24 bases between. Here the CDR3 reads CSVDFRGIRGGGEQFF. In DNA form, the CDR3 reads TGCAGCGTTGATTTTCGCGGCATTAGAGGAGGCGGTGAGCAGTTCTTC.

The chain uses TRBV5-4 and TRBJ2-6; 7 nucleotides match TRBD1. This CDR3 is 15 amino acids long. Germline CDR1 SGHNT, CDR2 YYREEE (reference sequence). Losses at the gene ends were 4 bases for V and 4 bases for J; bases not matched to a gene: 5. The CDR3 DNA reads TGTGCCAGCAGCCACAGGGGAGAGGGGGCCAACGTCCTGACTTTC. Translated, it gives CASSHRGEGANVLTF.

This rearrangement joins TRBV11-3 to TRBJ1-1; D uncertain. The germline gives CDR1 SGHNT, CDR2 YENEEA. Trimming cost V 1 base and J 8 bases, with 11 bases left between them. The CDR3 is 13 amino acids. The CDR3, as DNA: TGTGCCAGCAGCTTAGGGCCACAGAGAGAAGCTTTCTTT. Amino acids: CASSLGPQREAFF.

The chain recombines TRBV5-6 with TRBJ1-6; 12 nucleotides agree with TRBD1. J lost 7 bases, V lost 2 bases, and 1 base had no gene match. This CDR3 comprises 15 residues. Germline V gene sequence: CDR1 SGHDT, CDR2 YYEEEE. CDR3 sequence (DNA): TGTGCCAGCAGCTTAGGGACAGGGGGCAATTCACCCCTCCACTTT. This translates into CASSLGTGGNSPLHF. The whole variable domain, remainder taken from reference TRBV5-6 and TRBJ1-6, is DAGVTQSPTHLIKTRGQQVTLRCSPKSGHDTVSWYQQALGQGPQFIFQYYEEEERQRGNFPDRFSGHQFPNYSSELNVNALLLGDSALYLCASSLGTGGNSPLHFGNGTRLTVT.

The V gene is TRBV12-3 or TRBV12-4, the J gene TRBJ2-7; D not certain. Trimming removed 6 bases at V and 5 bases at J, with 11 bases between. CDR3 length: 12 residues. CDR3 nucleotide sequence: TGTGCCAGCAGCTTTTCAGGCAACGAGCAGTACTTC. Its translation: CASSFSGNEQYF.

The gene calls are TRBV28 and TRBJ2-3; 9 bases agree with TRBD1. Germline V lookup: CDR1 MDHEN, CDR2 SYDVKM. V lost 5 bases to trimming and J lost 5 bases; unmatched junction nucleotides: 5. The CDR3 runs 14 residues. The CDR3 nucleotides read TGTGCCAGCAGTCACAGGGGGCGTGAAGATACGCAGTATTTT. Amino acids: CASSHRGREDTQYF. Drawing the rest from reference TRBV28 and TRBJ2-3, the complete variable domain is DVKVTQSSRYLVKRTGEKVFLECVQDMDHENMFWYRQDPGLGLRLIYFSYDVKMKEKGDIPEGYSVSREKKERFSLILESASTNQTSMYLCASSHRGREDTQYFGPGTRLTVL.

The V gene is TRBV10-3, the J gene TRBJ2-7, with 9 bases that match TRBD1. With 8 bases clipped from V and 3 bases from J, the junction kept 5 bases outside the gene matches. From germline, CDR1 is ENHRY and CDR2 SYGVKD. The CDR3 contains 13 residues. The CDR3 is CAISGTGNYEQYF. In nucleotides, the CDR3 is TGTGCCATCTCCGGGACAGGGAACTACGAGCAGTACTTC.

V gene TRBV11-2 combines with J gene TRBJ2-1; maybe TRBD2 (6 bases). The CDR3 consists of 16 residues. Germline V gene lookup returns CDR1 SGHAT and CDR2 FQNNGV. Trimming left V 4 bases short and J 9 bases short, with 22 bases between. The CDR3, as DNA: TGTGCCAGCAGCTCCTCCGGCGCGGGGATCTGGGGTGAGCAGTTCTTC. It translates to CASSSSGAGIWGEQFF.

The chain combines TRBV11-2 with TRBJ2-1; 9 bases line up with TRBD2. Trimming cost V 1 base and J 0 bases; bases outside gene matches: 4. Germline-derived CDR1 and CDR2 are SGHAT and FQNNGV. This CDR3 has 17 amino acids. CDR3 in amino acids: CASSLGLRGGSYNEQFF. DNA for the CDR3: TGTGCCAGCAGCTTAGGGTTGCGGGGGGGCTCCTACAATGAGCAGTTCTTC. Drawing the rest from reference TRBV11-2 and TRBJ2-1, the complete variable domain is EAGVAQSPRYKIIEKRQSVAFWCNPISGHATLYWYQQILGQGPKLLIQFQNNGVVDDSQLPKDRFSAERLKGVDSTLKIQPAKLEDSAVYLCASSLGLRGGSYNEQFFGPGTRLTVL.

The chain couples TRBV19 to TRBJ2-7, with 9 positions matching TRBD1. Germline V lookup: CDR1 LNHDA, CDR2 SQIVND (reference sequence). The CDR3 sequence is 15 residues long. V was pared by 4 bases and J by 3 bases, with 7 bases of the junction left unmatched. DNA for the CDR3: TGTGCCAGTAGTACCTCCGGGACAGGGAACTACGAGCAGTACTTC. Protein: CASSTSGTGNYEQYF.

The rearrangement uses TRBV5-4 and TRBJ2-1; 7 bases are a match to TRBD2. The length of the CDR3 is 16 residues. CDR1 is SGHNT, CDR2 YYREEE, per germline (reference sequence). V lost 4 bases and J lost 5; bases outside the gene matches: 12. CDR3: CASSPGGGRGDNEQFF. CDR3 nucleotide sequence: TGTGCCAGCAGCCCTGGCGGCGGCCGGGGGGACAATGAGCAGTTCTTC.

The rearrangement links TRBV5-1 to TRBJ1-2; 10 positions agree with TRBD1. CDR1 and CDR2 from the germline V gene are SGHRS and YFSETQ. V trimming: 4 bases; J trimming: 4 bases; junction bases outside the gene matches: 7. The CDR3 is made up of 15 amino acids. Here the CDR3 reads CASSQGQGTSYGYTF. CDR3 DNA: TGCGCCAGCAGCCAGGGACAGGGGACCTCCTATGGCTACACCTTC.

This chain links TRBV6-5 with TRBJ1-5; perhaps TRBD1 as D (5 bases). The CDR3 has 14 amino acids. Trimming took off 5 bases at V and 4 bases at J, with 12 bases between the two ends. Germline CDR1 MNHEY, CDR2 SVGAGI. The CDR3 coding sequence is TGTGCCAGCAGTCTTCTGGCAGGGAATCAGCCCCAGCATTTT. It encodes CASSLLAGNQPQHF.

The chain links TRBV18 to TRBJ2-1; possible D gene TRBD2, 5 bases. CDR1 and CDR2 from the germline V gene are KGHSH and LQKENI. The ends were cut back, 1 base at V and 2 bases at J, with 9 bases in the middle. The CDR3 extends over 15 amino acids. The CDR3 DNA follows: TGTGCCAGCTCACCACTGGGAGTAACCTACAATGAGCAGTTCTTC. Translating gives CASSPLGVTYNEQFF. Complete variable domain (other parts from reference TRBV18 and TRBJ2-1): NAGVMQNPRHLVRRRGQEARLRCSPMKGHSHVYWYRQLPEEGLKFMVYLQKENIIDESGMPKERFSAEFPKEGPSILRIQQVVRGDSAAYFCASSPLGVTYNEQFFGPGTRLTVL.

This sequence joins TRBV24-1 and TRBJ2-2, with D perhaps TRBD2 (6 bases). Trimming stripped 3 bases from V and 5 bases from J, with 9 bases between. Germline assignment: CDR1 KGHDR and CDR2 SFDVKD. The CDR3 runs to 14 residues. Here the CDR3 reads CATSDEGRTGELFF. CDR3 DNA sequence: TGTGCCACCAGTGATGAAGGGAGGACCGGGGAGCTGTTTTTT.

V is TRBV7-2 and J is TRBJ2-7; unclear D gene. Germline CDR1 reads SGHTA; CDR2 reads FQGNSA. The CDR3 covers 11 residues. Trimming stripped 0 bases from V and 9 bases from J, with 6 bases between. CDR3 amino acids: CASSLAGLQYF. Written as DNA, the CDR3 is TGTGCCAGCAGCTTAGCTGGCCTGCAGTACTTC.

This chain links TRBV18 with TRBJ1-2, with a possible D match to TRBD1 (6 bases). Germline values: CDR1 KGHSH, CDR2 LQKENI. The CDR3 totals 14 residues. The V and J ends lost 6 bases and 2 bases respectively, with 13 bases between them. The CDR3 region is CASSAAGANYGYTF. CDR3 in DNA: TGTGCCAGCTCCGCCGCGGGGGCGAACTATGGCTACACCTTC.

CDR3 coding DNA: TGTGCCAGCAGCCAGGCTAGCGGGGGGGCGGGAGAGACCCAGTACTTC. Protein: CASSQASGGAGETQYF. The chain carries TRBV3-1 (or the pseudogene TRBV3-2) and TRBJ2-5; 12 bases match TRBD2. From germline, CDR1 is LGHDT and CDR2 YNNKEL (reference sequence). With V trimmed by 3 bases and J by 4 bases, 6 bases remained unmatched. The CDR3 has 16 residues.

The gene calls are TRBV28 and TRBJ2-2; 10 nucleotides align to TRBD1. Germline CDR1 reads MDHEN; CDR2 reads SYDVKM. The junction had 4 bases not matched to a gene; V was cut back by 8 bases and J by 7 bases. This CDR3 region has 13 residues. CDR3 nucleotide sequence: TGTGCCAGCGGTGGGACAGGGGACGGGGAGCTGTTTTTT. Amino acids: CASGGTGDGELFF.

DNA of the CDR3: TGTGCCAGCAGCGCCTCGATGGGGAGGGAAAGGACTAGCACAGATACGCAGTATTTT. Its translation is CASSASMGRERTSTDTQYF. V gene TRBV9 combines with J gene TRBJ2-3, with 7 bases fitting TRBD2. With 3 bases clipped from V and 0 bases from J, the junction kept 16 bases outside the gene matches. CDR1 is SGDLS, CDR2 YYNGEE, per germline. This CDR3 spans 19 amino acids.

The V and J genes are TRBV7-9 and TRBJ2-1; 10 bases agree with TRBD1. Germline CDR1 SEHNR, CDR2 FQNEAQ (reference sequence). The V gene end was trimmed by 10 bases and the J gene end by 6 bases; junction bases not matched to a gene: 6. CDR3 size: 13 residues. The CDR3 region is CATGTGVGNEQFF. The CDR3 nucleotides are TGTGCCACCGGGACAGGGGTCGGCAATGAGCAGTTCTTC. Full variable domain (rest looked up from reference TRBV7-9 and TRBJ2-1): DTGVSQNPRHKITKRGQNVTFRCDPISEHNRLYWYRQTLGQGPEFLTYFQNEAQLEKSRLLSDRFSAERPKGSFSTLEIQRTEQGDSAMYLCATGTGVGNEQFFGPGTRLTVL.

The J gene is TRBJ1-2, the V gene TRBV5-6; 8 bases line up with TRBD1. V was clipped by 4 bases and J by 8 bases; unmatched bases: 16. CDR1 and CDR2 (germline): SGHDT, YYEEEE. This CDR3 is 16 amino acids long. Here the CDR3 reads CASSPMVAGGQLGYTF. CDR3 coding DNA: TGTGCCAGCAGCCCAATGGTCGCAGGGGGCCAACTAGGCTACACCTTC.

The rearrangement joins TRBV19 to TRBJ2-1; D may be TRBD2 (7 bases). Trimming shortened V by 1 base and J by 10 bases, and 17 bases separated the two germline ends. From germline, CDR1 is LNHDA and CDR2 SQIVND (reference sequence). CDR3 length: 15 residues. DNA of the CDR3: TGTGCCAGTAGTATAGGAGGGGGGGGCTTCATAGAGCAGTTCTTC. Protein product: CASSIGGGGFIEQFF. The whole variable domain, filled in from reference TRBV19 and TRBJ2-1, reads DGGITQSPKYLFRKEGQNVTLSCEQNLNHDAMYWYRQDPGQGLRLIYYSQIVNDFQKGDIAEGYSVSREKKESFPLTVTSAQKNPTAFYLCASSIGGGGFIEQFFGPGTRLTVL.